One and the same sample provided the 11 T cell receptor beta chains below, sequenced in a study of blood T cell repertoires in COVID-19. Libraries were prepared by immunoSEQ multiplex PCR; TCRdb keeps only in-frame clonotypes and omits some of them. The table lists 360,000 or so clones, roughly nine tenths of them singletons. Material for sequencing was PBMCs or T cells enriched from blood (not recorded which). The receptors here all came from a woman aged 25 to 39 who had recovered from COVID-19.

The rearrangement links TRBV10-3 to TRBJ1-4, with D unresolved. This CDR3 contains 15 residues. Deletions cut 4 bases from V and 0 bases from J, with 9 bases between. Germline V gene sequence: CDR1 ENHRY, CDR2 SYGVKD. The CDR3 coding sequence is TGTGCCATCAGTGTTTCGGGTGCAACTAATGAAAAACTGTTTTTT. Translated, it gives CAISVSGATNEKLFF.

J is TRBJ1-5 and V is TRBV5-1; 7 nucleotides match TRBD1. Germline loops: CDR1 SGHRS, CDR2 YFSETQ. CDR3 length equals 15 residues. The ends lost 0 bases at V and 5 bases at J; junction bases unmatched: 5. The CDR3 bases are TGCGCCAGCAGCTTGGATGCAGGGGGATATCAGCCCCAGCATTTT. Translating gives CASSLDAGGYQPQHF.

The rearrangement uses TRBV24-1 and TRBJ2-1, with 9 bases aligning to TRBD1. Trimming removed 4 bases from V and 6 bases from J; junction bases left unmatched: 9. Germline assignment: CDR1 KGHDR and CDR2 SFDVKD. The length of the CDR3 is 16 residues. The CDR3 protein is CATSDPGTGNGNEQFF. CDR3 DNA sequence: TGTGCCACCAGTGACCCTGGGACAGGGAATGGCAATGAGCAGTTCTTC.

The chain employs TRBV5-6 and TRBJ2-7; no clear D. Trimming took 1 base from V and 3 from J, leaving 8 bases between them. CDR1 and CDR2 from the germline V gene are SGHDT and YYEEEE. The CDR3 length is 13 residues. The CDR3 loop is CASSLNAGYEQYF. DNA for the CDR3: TGTGCCAGCAGCTTGAATGCCGGCTACGAGCAGTACTTC.

The CDR3 here is CASMLGGPYNEQFF. The CDR3 DNA reads as TGTGCCAGCATGTTAGGGGGACCCTACAATGAGCAGTTCTTC. This chain joins TRBV7-2 and TRBJ2-1; tentatively, D is TRBD1 (6 bases). The V end was cut by 7 bases, the J end by 2 bases, with 12 bases between. CDR3 length equals 14 residues. Germline CDR1 SGHTA, CDR2 FQGNSA. The full variable domain, rest sourced from reference TRBV7-2 and TRBJ2-1, is GAGVSQSPSNKVTEKGKDVELRCDPISGHTALYWYRQSLGQGLEFLIYFQGNSAPDKSGLPSDRFSAERTGGSVSTLTIQRTQQEDSAVYLCASMLGGPYNEQFFGPGTRLTVL.

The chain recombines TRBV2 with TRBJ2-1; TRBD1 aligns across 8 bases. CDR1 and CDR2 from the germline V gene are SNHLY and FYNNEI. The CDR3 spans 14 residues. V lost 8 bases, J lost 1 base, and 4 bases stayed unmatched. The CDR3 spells CASGTGGSYNEQFF. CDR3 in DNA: TGTGCCAGCGGAACAGGGGGGTCCTACAATGAGCAGTTCTTC.

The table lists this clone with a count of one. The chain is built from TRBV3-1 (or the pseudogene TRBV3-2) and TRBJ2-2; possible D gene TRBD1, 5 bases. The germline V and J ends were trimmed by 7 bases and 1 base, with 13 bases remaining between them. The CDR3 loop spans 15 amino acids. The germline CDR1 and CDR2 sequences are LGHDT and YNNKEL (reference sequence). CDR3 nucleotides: TGTGCCAGCAACCAGGGTTCGGGGAACACCGGGGAGCTGTTTTTT. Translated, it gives CASNQGSGNTGELFF.

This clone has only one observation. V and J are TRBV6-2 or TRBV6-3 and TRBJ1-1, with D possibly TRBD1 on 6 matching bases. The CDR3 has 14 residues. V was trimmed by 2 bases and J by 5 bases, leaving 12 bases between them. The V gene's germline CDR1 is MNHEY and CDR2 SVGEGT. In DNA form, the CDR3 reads TGTGCCAGCAGTTACACAGGGCCCGGGACTGAAGCTTTCTTT. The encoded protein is CASSYTGPGTEAFF.

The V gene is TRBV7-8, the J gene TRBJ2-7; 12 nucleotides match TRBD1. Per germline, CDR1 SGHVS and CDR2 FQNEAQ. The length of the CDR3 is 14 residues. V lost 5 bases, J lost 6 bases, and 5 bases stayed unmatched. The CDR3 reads CASSPGTGGAEQYF. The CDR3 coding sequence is TGTGCCAGCAGCCCCGGGACAGGGGGCGCCGAGCAGTACTTC.

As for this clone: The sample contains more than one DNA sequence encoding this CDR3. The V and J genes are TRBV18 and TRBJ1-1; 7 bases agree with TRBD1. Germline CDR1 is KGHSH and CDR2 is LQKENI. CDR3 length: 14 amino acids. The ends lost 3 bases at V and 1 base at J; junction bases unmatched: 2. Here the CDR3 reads CASSPGTANTEAFF. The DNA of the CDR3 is TGTGCCAGCTCACCGGGGACAGCGAACACTGAAGCTTTCTTT.

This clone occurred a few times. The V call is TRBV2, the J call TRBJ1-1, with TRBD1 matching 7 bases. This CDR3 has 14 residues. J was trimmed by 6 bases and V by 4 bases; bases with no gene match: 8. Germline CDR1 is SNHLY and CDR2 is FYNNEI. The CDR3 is CASSVSKTGPEAFF. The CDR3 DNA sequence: TGTGCCAGCAGTGTTTCAAAGACAGGGCCTGAAGCTTTCTTT.